This T cell receptor beta chain was documented in a study of CD8 T cells in ankylosing spondylitis. V dropped 1 base and J dropped 7 bases, with 3 bases sitting between them. The CDR3 consists of 11 residues. The germline V gene encodes CDR1 SGHRS and CDR2 YFSETQ. A quantitative 5'-RACE method, one with molecular barcodes, was used to make TCR beta libraries. In TCRdb, the 5' RACE reads were re-called with MiXCR into one record per CDR3 protein. In the table there are about 320,000 distinct CDR3 sequences, approximately 10% of which are singletons. General study points: Clones linked to disease, bearing a CD8+ phenotype, were relatively rare in peripheral blood. The authors reported significant enrichment of disease-linked clones in matched ankylosing spondylitis synovial fluid. It appeared that ankylosing spondylitis blood was characterized by a TCR beta motif of eight highly homologous variants.

This clonotype has a count of ten or more. The antigen is not known. The source is a female donor with ankylosing spondylitis or in good health (not recorded which). This chain uses TRBV5-1 with TRBJ2-1; D gene uncertain. Specimen: blood, either unsorted or a sorted T cell fraction (not recorded which). CDR3 amino acids: CASSLRNEQFF. CDR3 coding DNA: TGCGCCAGCAGCTTGCGGAATGAGCAGTTCTTC.